This T cell receptor beta chain originates from a study of CD8 T cells in Susac syndrome. Purification of the CD8+ and CD4+ T cells relied on negative isolation, and TEMRA cells underwent FACS enrichment. Germline V gene data show CDR1 as DFQATT and CDR2 as SNEGSKA (reference sequence). The V segment lost 4 bases and the J segment 5 bases; nucleotides outside the gene matches: 6. This CDR3 contains 15 residues. Only one count was recorded for this clonotype. Random hexamers were used to reverse transcribe 0.5 to 1 ug of RNA. Amplification of TCR beta CDR3 spanned 54 Vbeta and 13 Jbeta via immunoSEQ multiplex PCR. TCRdb reanalysed the immunoSEQ multiplex PCR reads using MiXCR and keeps one entry per CDR3 protein. In the table there are some 200,000 distinct CDR3 sequences, approximately 95% of which are singletons.

The rearrangement links TRBV20-1 to TRBJ2-3; 13 bases line up with TRBD2. The sequenced sample was CD4+ T cells from PBMCs. This TCR came from a human donor with multiple sclerosis. The CDR3 sequence is CSATETSGRQDTQYF. As DNA, the CDR3 is TGCAGTGCTACTGAGACTAGCGGGAGGCAAGATACGCAGTATTTT.